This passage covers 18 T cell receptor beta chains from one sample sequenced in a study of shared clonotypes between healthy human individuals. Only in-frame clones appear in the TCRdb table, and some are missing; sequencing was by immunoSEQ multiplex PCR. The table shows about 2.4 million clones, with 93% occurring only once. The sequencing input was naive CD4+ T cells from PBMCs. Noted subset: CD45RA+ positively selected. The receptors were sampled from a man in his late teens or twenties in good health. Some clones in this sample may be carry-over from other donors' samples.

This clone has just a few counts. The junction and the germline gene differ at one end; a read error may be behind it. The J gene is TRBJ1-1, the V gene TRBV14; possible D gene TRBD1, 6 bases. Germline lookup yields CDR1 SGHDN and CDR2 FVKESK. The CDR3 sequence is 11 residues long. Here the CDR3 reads CASSQDGGLIF. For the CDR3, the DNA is TGTGCCAGCAGCCAAGATGGGGGCCTGATCTTT. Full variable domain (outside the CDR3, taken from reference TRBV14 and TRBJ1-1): EAGVTQFPSHSVIEKGQTVTLRCDPISGHDNLYWYRRVMGKEIKFLLHFVKESKQDESGMPNNRFLAERTGGTYSTLKVQPAELEDSGVYFCASSQDGGLIFGQGTRLTVV.

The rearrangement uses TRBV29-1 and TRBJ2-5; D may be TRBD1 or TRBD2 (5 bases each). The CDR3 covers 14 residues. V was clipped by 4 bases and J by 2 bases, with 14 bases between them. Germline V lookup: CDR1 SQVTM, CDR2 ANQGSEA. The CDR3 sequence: CSVGRGSGQETQYF. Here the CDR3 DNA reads TGCAGCGTTGGCCGGGGCAGCGGTCAAGAGACCCAGTACTTC.

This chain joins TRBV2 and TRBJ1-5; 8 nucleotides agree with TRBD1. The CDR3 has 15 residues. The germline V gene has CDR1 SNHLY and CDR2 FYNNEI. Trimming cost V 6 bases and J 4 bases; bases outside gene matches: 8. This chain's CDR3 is CASRKQGGSNQPQHF. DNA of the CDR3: TGTGCCAGCAGGAAACAGGGGGGGTCTAATCAGCCCCAGCATTTT.

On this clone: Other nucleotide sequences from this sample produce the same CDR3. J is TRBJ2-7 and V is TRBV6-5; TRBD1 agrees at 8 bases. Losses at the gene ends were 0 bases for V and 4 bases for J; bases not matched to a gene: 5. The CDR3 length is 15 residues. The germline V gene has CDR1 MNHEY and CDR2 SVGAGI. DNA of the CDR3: TGTGCCAGCAGTTACTCGCGCAGGGGGCCGTACGAGCAGTACTTC. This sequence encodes CASSYSRRGPYEQYF.

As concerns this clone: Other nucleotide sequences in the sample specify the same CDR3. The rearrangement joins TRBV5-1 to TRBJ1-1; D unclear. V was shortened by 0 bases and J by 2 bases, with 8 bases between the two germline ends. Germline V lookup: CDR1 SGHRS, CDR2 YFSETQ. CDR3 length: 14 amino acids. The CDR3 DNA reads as TGCGCCAGCAGCTTGGGGGGTCTTAACACTGAAGCTTTCTTT. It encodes CASSLGGLNTEAFF.

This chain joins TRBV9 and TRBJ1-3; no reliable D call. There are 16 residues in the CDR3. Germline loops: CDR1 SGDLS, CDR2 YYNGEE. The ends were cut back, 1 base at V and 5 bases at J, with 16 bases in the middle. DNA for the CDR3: TGTGCCAGCAGCGTATGGTCGACGCTTGGACGAAACACCATATATTTT. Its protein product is CASSVWSTLGRNTIYF.

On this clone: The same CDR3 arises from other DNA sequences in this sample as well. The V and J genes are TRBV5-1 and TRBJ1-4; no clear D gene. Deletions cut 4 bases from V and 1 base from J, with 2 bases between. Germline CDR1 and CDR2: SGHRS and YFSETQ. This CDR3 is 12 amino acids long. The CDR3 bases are TGCGCCAGCAGCCGAACTAATGAAAAACTGTTTTTT. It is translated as CASSRTNEKLFF.

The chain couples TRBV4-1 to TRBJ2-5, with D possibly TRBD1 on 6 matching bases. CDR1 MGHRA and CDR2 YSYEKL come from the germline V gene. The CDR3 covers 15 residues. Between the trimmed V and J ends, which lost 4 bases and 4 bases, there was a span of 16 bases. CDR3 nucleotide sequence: TGCGCCAGCAGCCTAAACTTAGGACAGAGAGAGACCCAGTACTTC. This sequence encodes CASSLNLGQRETQYF.

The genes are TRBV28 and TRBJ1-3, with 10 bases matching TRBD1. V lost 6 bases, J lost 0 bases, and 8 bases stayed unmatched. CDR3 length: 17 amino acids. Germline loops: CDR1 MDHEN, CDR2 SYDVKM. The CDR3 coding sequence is TGTGCCAGCAGGCTCGGACAGGGGGTAATCTCTGGAAACACCATATATTTT. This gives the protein CASRLGQGVISGNTIYF.

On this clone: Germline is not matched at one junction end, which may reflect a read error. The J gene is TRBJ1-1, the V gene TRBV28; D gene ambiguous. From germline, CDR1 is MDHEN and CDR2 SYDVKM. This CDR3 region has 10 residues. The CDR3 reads CASSSNSLVF. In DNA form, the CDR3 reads TGTGCCAGCAGTTCCAACTCGCTGGTCTTT.

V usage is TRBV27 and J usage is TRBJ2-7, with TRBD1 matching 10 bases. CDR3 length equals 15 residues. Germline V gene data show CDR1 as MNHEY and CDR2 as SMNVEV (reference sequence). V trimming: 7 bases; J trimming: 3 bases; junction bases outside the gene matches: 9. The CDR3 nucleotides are TGTGCCAGCAAAGGAAAATGGACAGGGGGCTACGAGCAGTACTTC. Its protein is CASKGKWTGGYEQYF.

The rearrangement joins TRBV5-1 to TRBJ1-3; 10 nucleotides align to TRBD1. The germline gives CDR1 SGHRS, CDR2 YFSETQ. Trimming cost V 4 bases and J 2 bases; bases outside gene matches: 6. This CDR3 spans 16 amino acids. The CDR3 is CASSRGDRGTGNTIYF. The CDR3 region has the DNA TGCGCCAGCAGCCGAGGGGACAGGGGAACTGGAAACACCATATATTTT.

As DNA, the CDR3 is TGCGCCAGCAGCCGGGACATATTCACAGATACGCAGTATTTT. Amino acid sequence: CASSRDIFTDTQYF. This rearrangement joins TRBV5-1 to TRBJ2-3; maybe TRBD1 (6 bases). The germline V gene has CDR1 SGHRS and CDR2 YFSETQ. This CDR3 region has 14 residues. V was shortened by 4 bases and J by 2 bases, with 11 bases between the two germline ends. The full variable domain, its missing parts supplied by reference TRBV5-1 and TRBJ2-3, is KAGVTQTPRYLIKTRGQQVTLSCSPISGHRSVSWYQQTPGQGLQFLFEYFSETQRNKGNFPGRFSGRQFSNSRSEMNVSTLELGDSALYLCASSRDIFTDTQYFGPGTRLTVL.

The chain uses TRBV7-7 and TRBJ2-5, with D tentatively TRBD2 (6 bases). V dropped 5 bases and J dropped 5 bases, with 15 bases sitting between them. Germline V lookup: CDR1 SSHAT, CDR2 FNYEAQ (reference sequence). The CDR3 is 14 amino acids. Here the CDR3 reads CASSRDLKGETQYF. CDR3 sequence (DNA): TGTGCCAGCAGCCGGGACTTGAAGGGGGAGACCCAGTACTTC.

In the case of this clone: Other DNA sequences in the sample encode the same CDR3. The CDR3 loop reads CASSYSRGYNEQFF. Here the CDR3 DNA reads TGTGCCAGCAGTTACTCGCGGGGCTACAATGAGCAGTTCTTC. V gene TRBV6-5 combines with J gene TRBJ2-1, with D maybe TRBD2 (6 bases). From germline, CDR1 is MNHEY and CDR2 SVGAGI. This CDR3 is 14 amino acids long. V was pared by 0 bases and J by 3 bases, with 6 bases between.

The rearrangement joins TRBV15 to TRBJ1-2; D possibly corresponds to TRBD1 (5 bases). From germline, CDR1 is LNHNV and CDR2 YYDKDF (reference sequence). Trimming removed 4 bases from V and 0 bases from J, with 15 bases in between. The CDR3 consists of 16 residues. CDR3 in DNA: TGTGCCACCAGCACCAGGGTTAGTCGGACTAACTATGGCTACACCTTC. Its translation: CATSTRVSRTNYGYTF.

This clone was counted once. The CDR3 region is CASSVGGRARNEQFF. The CDR3 DNA is TGTGCCAGCAGCGTCGGCGGGAGGGCGAGGAATGAGCAGTTCTTC. The rearrangement joins TRBV7-3 to TRBJ2-1; 9 nucleotides align to TRBD2. Per the germline V gene, CDR1 is SGHTA and CDR2 is FQGTGA. J gave up 7 bases and V 5 bases, and 9 bases lay outside the gene matches. The CDR3 loop spans 15 amino acids.

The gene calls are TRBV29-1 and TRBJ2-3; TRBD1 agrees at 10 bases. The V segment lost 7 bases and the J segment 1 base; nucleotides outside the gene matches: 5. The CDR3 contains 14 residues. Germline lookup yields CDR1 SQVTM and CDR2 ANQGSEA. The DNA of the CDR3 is TGCAGCGCTGACGGGACAGGGGGCACAGATACGCAGTATTTT. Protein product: CSADGTGGTDTQYF.